The text below deals with one TCR beta chain. Its target is not known. Researchers reported that TCR beta cDNA libraries carried unique molecular identifiers. Input populations of roughly 0.85 to 11 million T cells gave rise to roughly 0.5 million cDNA molecules. TCRdb fed the PCR reads into MiXCR, producing one record per CDR3 protein. The sample has 750,000 to 950,000 distinct CDR3 sequences; 35% to 55% are singletons. The CDR3 totals 13 residues. The germline V gene encodes CDR1 LGHDT and CDR2 YNNKEL (reference sequence). V was shortened by 2 bases and J by 5 bases, with 8 bases between the two germline ends. This specimen comes from a study of post-analysis software for immune sequencing data. Notes on the study in general: In multiple sclerosis, normalized Chao1 diversity was significantly below that of controls. Elevated frequency relative to controls characterized roughly five TRBV segments in patients, TRBV5-6, TRBV5-1 and TRBV20-1 among them.

V usage is TRBV3-1 and J usage is TRBJ2-3, with D perhaps TRBD1 (6 bases). The source material was blood. The source of this sequence is a girl aged 10 to 17 with multiple sclerosis. The CDR3 DNA reads TGTGCCAGCAGCCAAACAGGGATAGATACGCAGTATTTT. Amino acids: CASSQTGIDTQYF.